These 2 T cell receptor beta chains were all obtained from the same sample, sequenced in a study of shared clonotypes between healthy human individuals. Generated by immunoSEQ multiplex PCR, the TCRdb table keeps only in-frame clones and is missing some. This table has 600,000 to 750,000 clones, about two thirds appearing once. Source material: memory CD4+ T cells sorted from blood. The subset denotes: CD45RA-negative fraction. The receptor set was obtained from a woman under 40 in good health.

This clone was detected many times. CDR3 loop: CASSAGTGGHNEQFF. CDR3 sequence (DNA): TGTGCCAGCAGCGCCGGGACAGGGGGCCACAATGAGCAGTTCTTC. V usage is TRBV7-7 and J usage is TRBJ2-1, with 12 bases identical to TRBD1. The CDR3 length is 15 residues. Germline trimming cut 5 bases from V and 5 bases from J; bases unmatched to any gene: 4. Germline lookup yields CDR1 SSHAT and CDR2 FNYEAQ (reference sequence).

DNA of the CDR3: TGTGCCAGCAGCTCCGGACAGGCTAATGAAAAACTGTTTTTT. Amino acids: CASSSGQANEKLFF. The chain links TRBV28 to TRBJ1-4, with 7 bases aligning to TRBD1. CDR3 length: 14 residues. The germline V gene has CDR1 MDHEN and CDR2 SYDVKM. The junction had 4 bases not matched to a gene; V was cut back by 6 bases and J by 3 bases.